This TCR beta chain was obtained from a study of beta chain features in type 1 diabetes. Study-wide findings and caveats: For Type 1 diabetes patients, all four CD4+ subsets carried TCRB CDR3s that were moderately but significantly shorter.

With regard to this clone: Its antigen is not known.

As every portion of the isolated RNA was reverse transcribed, the sequencing read expressed TCRB transcripts. Repertoires were generated with immunoSEQ multiplex PCR, while TCRdb's copy carries only in-frame clones and drops some. The table has 300,000 to 350,000 clones, 9.3% seen once. This CDR3 is built from 13 residues. Germline CDR1 KGHSH, CDR2 LQKENI. Between the trimmed V and J ends, which lost 2 bases and 5 bases, there was a span of 7 bases. The gene calls are TRBV18 and TRBJ1-5; unclear D gene. The sequence was obtained from a young man with type 1 diabetes. Sequencing input: central memory CD4+ T cells from blood. CDR3 loop: CASSPGFDQPQHF. CDR3 in DNA: TGTGCCAGCTCACCAGGGTTTGATCAGCCCCAGCATTTT.